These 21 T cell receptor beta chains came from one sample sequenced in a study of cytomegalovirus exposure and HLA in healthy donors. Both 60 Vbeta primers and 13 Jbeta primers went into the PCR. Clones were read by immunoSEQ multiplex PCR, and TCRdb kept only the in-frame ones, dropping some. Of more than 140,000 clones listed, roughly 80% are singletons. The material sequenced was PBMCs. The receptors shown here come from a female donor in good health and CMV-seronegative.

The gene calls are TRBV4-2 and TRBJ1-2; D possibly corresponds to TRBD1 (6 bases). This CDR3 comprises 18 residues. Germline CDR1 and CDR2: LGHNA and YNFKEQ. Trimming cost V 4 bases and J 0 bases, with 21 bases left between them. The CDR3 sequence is CASSPHSGDTDANYGYTF. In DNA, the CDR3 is TGTGCCAGCAGCCCTCACAGCGGGGACACCGATGCTAACTATGGCTACACCTTC.

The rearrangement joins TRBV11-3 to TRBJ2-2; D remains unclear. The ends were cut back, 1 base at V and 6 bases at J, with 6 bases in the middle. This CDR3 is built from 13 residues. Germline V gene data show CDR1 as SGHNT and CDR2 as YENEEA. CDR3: CASSLGAAGELFF. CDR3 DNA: TGTGCCAGCAGCTTAGGTGCAGCCGGGGAGCTGTTTTTT.

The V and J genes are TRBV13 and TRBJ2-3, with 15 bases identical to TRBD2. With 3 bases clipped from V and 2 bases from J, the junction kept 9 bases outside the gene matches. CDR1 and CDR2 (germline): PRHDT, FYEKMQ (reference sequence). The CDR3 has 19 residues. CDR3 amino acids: CASSFITGLAGGHTDTQYF. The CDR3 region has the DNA TGTGCCAGCAGCTTTATTACGGGACTAGCGGGGGGTCACACAGATACGCAGTATTTT.

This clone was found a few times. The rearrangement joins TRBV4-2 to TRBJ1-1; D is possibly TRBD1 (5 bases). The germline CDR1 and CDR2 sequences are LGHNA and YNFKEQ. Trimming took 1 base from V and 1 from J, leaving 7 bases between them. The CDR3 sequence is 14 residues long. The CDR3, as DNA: TGTGCCAGCAGCCAAGGGCAGGGGAACACTGAAGCTTTCTTT. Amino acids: CASSQGQGNTEAFF.

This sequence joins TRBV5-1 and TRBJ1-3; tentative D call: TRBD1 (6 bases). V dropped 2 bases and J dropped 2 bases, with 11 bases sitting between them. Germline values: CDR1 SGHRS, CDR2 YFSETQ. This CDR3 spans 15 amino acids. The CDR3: CASSFQGSAGNTIYF. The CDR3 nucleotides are TGCGCCAGCAGCTTCCAGGGGTCTGCTGGAAACACCATATATTTT.

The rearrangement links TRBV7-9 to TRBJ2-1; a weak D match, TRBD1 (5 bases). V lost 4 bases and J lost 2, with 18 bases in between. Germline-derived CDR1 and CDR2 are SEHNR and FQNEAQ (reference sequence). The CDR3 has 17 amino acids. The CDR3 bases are TGTGCCAGCAGCTCTACATTCAGGGAAGGGACCTACAATGAGCAGTTCTTC. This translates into CASSSTFREGTYNEQFF.

CDR3 loop: CASRGGTLTYEQYF. CDR3 DNA: TGTGCCAGCAGGGGGGGGACACTCACCTACGAGCAGTACTTC. The chain is built from TRBV6-1 and TRBJ2-7, with D possibly matching TRBD2 (7 bases). The CDR3 has 14 residues. V lost 6 bases to trimming and J lost 2 bases, with 14 bases between them. Germline CDR1 and CDR2: MNHNS and SASEGT.

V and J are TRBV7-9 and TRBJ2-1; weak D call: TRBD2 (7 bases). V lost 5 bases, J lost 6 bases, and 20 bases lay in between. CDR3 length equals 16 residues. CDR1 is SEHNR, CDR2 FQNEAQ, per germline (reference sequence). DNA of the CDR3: TGTGCCAGCAGCCGACAGGCGGGGGCCCGGGGCAATGAGCAGTTCTTC. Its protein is CASSRQAGARGNEQFF.

CDR3 sequence reads: CASSQPGQVCEQYF. The CDR3 coding sequence is TGCGCCAGCAGCCAACCGGGACAAGTTTGTGAGCAGTACTTC. This sequence joins TRBV4-1 and TRBJ2-7, with D tentatively TRBD1 (6 bases). This CDR3 region has 14 residues. CDR1 is MGHRA, CDR2 YSYEKL, per germline. The V end lost 2 bases, the J end lost 7 bases, and 15 bases lay between the germline ends.

CDR3 coding DNA: TGTGCCAGTAGTTGGAACCTGGGCCTCTATGGCTACACCTTC. It is translated as CASSWNLGLYGYTF. V usage is TRBV19 and J usage is TRBJ1-2; D gene ambiguous. The CDR3 is 14 residues long. V lost 5 bases to trimming and J lost 4 bases, with 14 bases between them. Germline CDR1 LNHDA, CDR2 SQIVND (reference sequence).

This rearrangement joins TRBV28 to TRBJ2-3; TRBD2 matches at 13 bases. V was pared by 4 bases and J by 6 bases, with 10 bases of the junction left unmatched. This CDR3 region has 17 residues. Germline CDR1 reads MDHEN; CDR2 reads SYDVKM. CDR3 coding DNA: TGTGCCAGCAGTTCCGAAGGACTAGCGGGAGTCTCTGATACGCAGTATTTT. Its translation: CASSSEGLAGVSDTQYF.

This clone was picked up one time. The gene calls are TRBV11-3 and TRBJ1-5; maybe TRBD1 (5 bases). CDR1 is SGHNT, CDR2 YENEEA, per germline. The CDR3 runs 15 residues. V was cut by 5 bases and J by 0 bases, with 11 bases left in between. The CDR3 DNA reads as TGTGCCAGCAGCCGGGGGACTTATAGCAATCAGCCCCAGCATTTT. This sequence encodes CASSRGTYSNQPQHF.

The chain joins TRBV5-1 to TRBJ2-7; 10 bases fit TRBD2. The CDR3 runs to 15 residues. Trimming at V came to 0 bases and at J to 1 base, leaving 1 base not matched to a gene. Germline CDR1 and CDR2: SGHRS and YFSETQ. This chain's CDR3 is CASSLELAGSYEQYF. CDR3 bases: TGCGCCAGCAGCTTGGAACTAGCGGGGTCCTACGAGCAGTACTTC.

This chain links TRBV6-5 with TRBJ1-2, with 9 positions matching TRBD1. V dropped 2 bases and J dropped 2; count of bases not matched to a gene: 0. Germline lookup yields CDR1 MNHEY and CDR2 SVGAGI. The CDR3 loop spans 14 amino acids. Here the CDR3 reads CASSYGTGNYGYTF. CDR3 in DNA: TGTGCCAGCAGTTACGGGACAGGGAACTATGGCTACACCTTC.

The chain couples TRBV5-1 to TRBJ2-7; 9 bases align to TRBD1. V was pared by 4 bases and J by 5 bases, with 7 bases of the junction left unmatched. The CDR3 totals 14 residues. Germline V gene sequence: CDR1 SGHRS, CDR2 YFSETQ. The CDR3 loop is CASSQGQGPHEQYF. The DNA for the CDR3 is TGCGCCAGCAGCCAGGGACAGGGACCCCACGAGCAGTACTTC.

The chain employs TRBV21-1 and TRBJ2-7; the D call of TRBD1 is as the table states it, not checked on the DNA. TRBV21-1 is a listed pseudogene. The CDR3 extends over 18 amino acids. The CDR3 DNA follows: TGTGCCAGCAGCAAACCCTTCTGGGACAGGAAAGGTTCCCACGAGCAGTACTTC. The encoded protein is CASSKPFWDRKGSHEQYF.

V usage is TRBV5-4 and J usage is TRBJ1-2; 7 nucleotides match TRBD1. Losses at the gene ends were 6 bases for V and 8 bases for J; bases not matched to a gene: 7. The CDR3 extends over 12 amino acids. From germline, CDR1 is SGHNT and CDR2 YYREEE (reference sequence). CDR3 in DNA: TGTGCCAGCACCTGGGACAGAGAAGGCTACACCTTC. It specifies CASTWDREGYTF.

CDR3 DNA sequence: TGTGCCAGCAGTTACATGGGCGCCTCTGGGGCCAACGTCCTGACTTTC. Its protein is CASSYMGASGANVLTF. V is TRBV6-5 and J is TRBJ2-6; D is unclear. CDR3 size: 16 residues. In germline, CDR1 is MNHEY, CDR2 SVGAGI. V dropped 2 bases and J dropped 0 bases, with 8 bases sitting between them.

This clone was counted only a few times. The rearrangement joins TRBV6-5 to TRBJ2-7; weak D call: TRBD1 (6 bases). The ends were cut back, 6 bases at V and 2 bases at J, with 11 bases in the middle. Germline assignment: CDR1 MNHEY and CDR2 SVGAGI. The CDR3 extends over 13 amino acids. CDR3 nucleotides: TGTGCCAGCAGCCCGACAGGCGCCTACGAGCAGTACTTC. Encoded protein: CASSPTGAYEQYF.

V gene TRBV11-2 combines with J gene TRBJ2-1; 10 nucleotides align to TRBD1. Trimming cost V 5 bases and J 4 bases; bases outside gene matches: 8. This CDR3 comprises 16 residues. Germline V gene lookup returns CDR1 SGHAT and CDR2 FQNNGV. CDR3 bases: TGTGCCAGCAGCCGTGGGGACAGGGGTACTTACAATGAGCAGTTCTTC. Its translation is CASSRGDRGTYNEQFF.

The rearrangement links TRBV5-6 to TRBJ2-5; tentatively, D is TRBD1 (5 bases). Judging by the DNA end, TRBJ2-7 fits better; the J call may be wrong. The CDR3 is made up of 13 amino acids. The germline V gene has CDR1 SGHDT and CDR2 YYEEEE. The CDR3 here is CASSLWGPYEQYF. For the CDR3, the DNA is TGTGCCAGCAGCTTGTGGGGCCCCTACGAGCAGTACTTC.